This TCR beta chain was identified during a study of OX40 agonist ivuxolimab in advanced cancers. Some background on the complete study: Ivuxolimab was an agonistic, fully human IgG2 monoclonal antibody directed against OX40 (CD134), a costimulatory receptor. Three dose-escalation patients achieved partial responses, one with hepatocellular carcinoma and two with cutaneous melanoma. The paper reports the monotherapy dose-escalation portion (N of about 50 patients) of the phase I ivuxolimab trial. In the dose-escalation cohort, 82.7% of patients were male, and the mean age was about 55 years, with a range of roughly 20 to 85. Patients were allowed to have had prior anti-PD-1, anti-PD-L1 or anti-CTLA-4 therapy, and around 41% of the dose-escalation patients had previously received checkpoint inhibitors. Peripheral TCRbeta sequencing aimed to test whether ivuxolimab altered TCR sequence diversity and caused clonal T-cell expansion. Among the 50 to 55 dose-escalation patients, about 19 had hepatocellular carcinoma, 15 melanoma, 9 renal cell carcinoma and 9 head and neck cancer. Intravenous ivuxolimab was administered to patients every 2 weeks at six dose levels: 0.01, 0.1, 0.3, 1.5, 3 and 10 mg/kg. Study-wide findings and limitations: On average, CD8+ T cells showed more expanded clones than CD4+ T cells after ivuxolimab. Which antigens the clonally expanded peripheral T cells were specific for was not determined. Low levels of normalized T-cell clonal expansion were also seen in some patients who did not respond. In partial responders in the 0.1-3.0 mg/kg groups, normalized peripheral clonal expansion was found to be among the lowest, especially among CD8+ T cells. At doses of 0.1 to 3.0 mg/kg, clonal expansion of both CD4+ and CD8+ blood T cells was observed from baseline to week 6.

This clone was recorded once. Which antigen it targets is not known. Base qualities are missing; no much larger clone stands one base away. To sequence the TCRbeta CDR3 region, genomic DNA was isolated from the sorted cells. The immunoSEQ Assay was used to sequence the TCRbeta CDR3 regions. TCRdb retrieved this table from immuneACCESS and kept in-frame rearrangements only. Not all clones are present; in checked studies, unresolved V genes account for under half, and no reason is known for the remainder. This sample gives about 79,000 clones in total; about 90% of them show up just once. The ten largest clones add up to roughly 4.5% of the sample. The trial excluded patients who had a history of autoimmune disease or were on systemic immunosuppression. In every dose cohort, peripheral blood was drawn for TCR sequencing at baseline, cycle 4 day 1, and cycle 7 day 1. The samples were drawn from a first-in-human, open-label, multicenter phase I dose-escalation trial of ivuxolimab. Adults with locally advanced or metastatic melanoma, renal cell, hepatocellular, or head and neck squamous cell carcinoma were enrolled in the trial. CD4+ and CD8+ T cells were sorted separately from peripheral blood before TCR sequencing.

Reading from cysteine to phenylalanine, the CDR3 counts 14 amino acids. The DNA shown is the 42-base CDR3, in frame from base 1. Clipping removes 4 bases from V and 6 bases from J, with 6 as the unmatched junction base count. The germline V gene provides CDR1 SGDLS and CDR2 YYNGEE. This specimen consisted of CD4+ or CD8+ T cells sorted from blood, obtained in a trial of the OX40 agonist ivuxolimab. The chain is encoded by TRBV9 joined to TRBJ2-1, with TRBD2 identical over 8 junction bases. The TCR comes from an adult with an advanced solid tumor such as melanoma, head and neck, liver or kidney cancer. Read as DNA, the sequence is TGTGCCAGCAGCCCCCGACTAGCGTTCAATGAGCAGTTCTTC. Its amino acids are CASSPRLAFNEQFF.